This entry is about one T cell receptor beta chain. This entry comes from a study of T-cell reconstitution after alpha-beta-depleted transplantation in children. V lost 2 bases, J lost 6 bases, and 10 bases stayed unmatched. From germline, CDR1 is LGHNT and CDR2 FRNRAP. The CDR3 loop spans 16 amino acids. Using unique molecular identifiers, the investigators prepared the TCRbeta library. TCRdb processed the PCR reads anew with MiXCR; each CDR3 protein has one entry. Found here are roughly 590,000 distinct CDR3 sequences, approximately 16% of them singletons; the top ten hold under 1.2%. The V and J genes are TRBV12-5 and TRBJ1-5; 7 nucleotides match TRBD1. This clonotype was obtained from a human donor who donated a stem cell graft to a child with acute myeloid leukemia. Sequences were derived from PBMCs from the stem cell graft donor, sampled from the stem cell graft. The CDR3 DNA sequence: TGTGCTAGTGGTTTGTTCACAGGGGCGCCTAGTCAGCCCCAGCATTTT. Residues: CASGLFTGAPSQPQHF.